This T cell receptor beta chain was retrieved from a study of cytomegalovirus exposure and HLA in healthy donors. Study-wide context: Approximately 180 million T cells yielded 120 million or so unique TCR beta sequences, as an earlier analysis found. Overall study findings and caveats: A later analysis reportedly identified an Asian-associated ancestry cluster as carrying fewer N-insertions than the 666-donor mean. There was a cluster of highly shared sequence variants that was likely a sequencing artifact. Within a later analysis, the majority of CMV-associated TCR beta chains appeared HLA-restricted.

The PCR had 60 Vbeta and 13 Jbeta primers. The method was immunoSEQ multiplex PCR; TCRdb's version includes in-frame clones alone and lacks a portion of them. The table lists approximately 170,000 clones, approximately 84% of them singletons. The CDR3 is made up of 15 amino acids. Trimming took off 3 bases at V and 1 base at J, with 12 bases between the two ends. Germline CDR1 reads MNHEY; CDR2 reads SMNVEV (reference sequence). With respect to this clone: The antigen is unknown.

The rearrangement links TRBV27 to TRBJ1-2, with D possibly TRBD1 on 6 matching bases. The sample consisted of PBMCs. This sequence was found in a man aged 30 to 39 in good health and CMV-seropositive. The CDR3 is CASSFDRTNNYGYTF. The CDR3 coding sequence is TGTGCCAGCAGTTTTGACAGGACCAATAACTATGGCTACACCTTC.